This T cell receptor (beta chain) was identified during a study of blood T cell repertoires in COVID-19. The CDR3 consists of 15 residues. The V gene end was trimmed by 5 bases and the J gene end by 7 bases; junction bases not matched to a gene: 9. Germline V gene sequence: CDR1 KGHSH, CDR2 LQKENI. TCRdb keeps only in-frame clones here, not all; method: immunoSEQ multiplex PCR. Counted here are around 150,000 clones, about 88% occurring once; the ten biggest clones make up around 17%. This TCR derives from a man aged 55 to 70 with active or convalescent COVID-19. The chain links TRBV18 to TRBJ1-1; 11 bases map to TRBD1. Input material: peripheral blood. CDR3 sequence: CASSGQGASTIEAFF. CDR3 nucleotides: TGTGCCAGCTCAGGACAGGGGGCGAGTACCATTGAAGCTTTCTTT.